This T cell receptor (beta chain) is from a study of T cell changes during pregnancy in multiple sclerosis. V trimming: 5 bases; J trimming: 1 base; junction bases outside the gene matches: 4. The length of the CDR3 is 15 residues. From germline, CDR1 is LNHDA and CDR2 SQIVND (reference sequence). Data came from immunoSEQ multiplex PCR; TCRdb stores just in-frame clones and leaves some out. The sample lists 50,000 to 60,000 clones; 90% were seen once. The sample consisted of CD4+ T cells from peripheral blood mononuclear cells, taken in the first trimester of pregnancy. The source of this sequence is a female donor with multiple sclerosis, enrolled in a pregnancy study. The V and J genes are TRBV19 and TRBJ2-2; 7 bases are a match to TRBD2. Written as DNA, the CDR3 is TGTGCCAGTAGTTGGGGAGGGCGGAACACCGGGGAGCTGTTTTTT. Encoded protein: CASSWGGRNTGELFF.